The clone carrying this T cell receptor (beta chain) turned up a few times. The sample belongs to a study of low-dose radiotherapy and immunotherapy resistance in tumors. The time point denotes: after trial treatment. Documented treatment: LDRT plus nivolumab, ipilimumab, low-dose cyclophosphamide and aspirin (RACIN trial). TRAV and TRBV primers primed cDNA for both TCRalpha and TCRbeta. With a constant-region primer and a V-primer adapter, TCRs were subjected to approximately 21 PCR cycles of amplification. In vitro transcription amplified isolated mRNA. Each CDR3 protein gets one entry after TCRdb re-called the reads with MiXCR. This repertoire shows approximately 30,000 distinct CDR3 sequences, approximately 54% found once; its top ten account for approximately 6%. The source was PBMCs, collected after low-dose radiotherapy plus immunotherapy. This TCR was recovered from a male donor with gallbladder cancer.

The CDR3 loop reads CASSVGGTSYDNEQFF. The CDR3 DNA sequence: TGTGCCAGCAGCGTAGGGGGGACTAGCTACGACAATGAGCAGTTCTTC. The V and J genes are TRBV9 and TRBJ2-1; the match to TRBD2 covers 9 bases. The length of the CDR3 is 16 residues. The V segment lost 0 bases and the J segment 5 bases; nucleotides outside the gene matches: 6. Per germline, CDR1 SGDLS and CDR2 YYNGEE.